This T cell receptor (beta chain) was obtained from a study of neoadjuvant anti-PD-1 for oral cavity cancer. Study-level information: Non-progressing patients received a fourth nivolumab dose near day 43, then surgery on days 50-56.

This CDR3 is built from 14 residues. Between the trimmed V and J ends, which lost 8 bases and 6 bases, there was a span of 16 bases. The V gene's germline CDR1 is LNHNV and CDR2 YYDKDF (reference sequence). This clone was counted between two and nine times. Antigen: not known. The study's findings and limits: Non-responders to neoadjuvant nivolumab had significantly more clonal PBMC T cells than responders. Higher pretreatment Treg/Th17 ratios tracked higher pretreatment blood clonality.

Method: immunoSEQ multiplex PCR; TCRdb's copy keeps in-frame clones and lacks some. The table shows about 10,000 clones, with about 61% occurring only once. The time point was: after neoadjuvant nivolumab, at surgical resection. This receptor was obtained from a person aged 35 to 85 with oral cavity squamous cell carcinoma. The V gene is TRBV15, the J gene TRBJ1-4, with a weak D call TRBD1 (5 bases). The sample was PBMCs, taken after nivolumab (anti-PD-1) treatment. CDR3 nucleotides: TGTGCCACCCACCTCGGGGGTCAGGATGAAAAACTGTTTTTT. Protein product: CATHLGGQDEKLFF.